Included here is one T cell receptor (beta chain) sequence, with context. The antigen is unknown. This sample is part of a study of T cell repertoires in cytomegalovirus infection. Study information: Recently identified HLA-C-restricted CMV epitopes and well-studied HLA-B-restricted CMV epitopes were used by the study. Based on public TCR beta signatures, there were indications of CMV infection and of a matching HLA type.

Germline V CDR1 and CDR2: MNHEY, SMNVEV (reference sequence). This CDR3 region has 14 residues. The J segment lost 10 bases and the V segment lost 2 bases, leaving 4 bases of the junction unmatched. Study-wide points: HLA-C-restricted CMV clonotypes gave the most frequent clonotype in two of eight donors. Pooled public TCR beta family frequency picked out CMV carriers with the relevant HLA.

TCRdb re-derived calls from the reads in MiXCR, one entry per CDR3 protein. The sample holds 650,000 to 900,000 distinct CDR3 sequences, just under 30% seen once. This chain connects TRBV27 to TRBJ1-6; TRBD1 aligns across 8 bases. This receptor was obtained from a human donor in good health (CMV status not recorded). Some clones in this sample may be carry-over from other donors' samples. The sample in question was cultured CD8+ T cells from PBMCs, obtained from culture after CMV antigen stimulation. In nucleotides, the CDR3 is TGTGCCAGCAGTTTACGGACAGGGCGGTCACCCCTCCACTTT. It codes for CASSLRTGRSPLHF.